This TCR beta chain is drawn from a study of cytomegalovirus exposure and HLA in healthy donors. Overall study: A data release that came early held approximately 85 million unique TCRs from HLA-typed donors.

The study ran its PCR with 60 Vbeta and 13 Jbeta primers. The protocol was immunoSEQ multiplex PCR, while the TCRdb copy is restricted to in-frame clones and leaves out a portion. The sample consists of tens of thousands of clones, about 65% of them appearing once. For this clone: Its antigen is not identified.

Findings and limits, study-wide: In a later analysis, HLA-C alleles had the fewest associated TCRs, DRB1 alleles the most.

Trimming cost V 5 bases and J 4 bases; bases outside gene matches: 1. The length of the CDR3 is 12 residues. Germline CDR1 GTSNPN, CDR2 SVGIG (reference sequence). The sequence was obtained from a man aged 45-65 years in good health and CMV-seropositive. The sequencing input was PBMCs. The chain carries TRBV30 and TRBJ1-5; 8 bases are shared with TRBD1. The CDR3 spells CAWGQGNQPQHF. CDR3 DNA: TGTGCCTGGGGACAGGGAAATCAGCCCCAGCATTTT.